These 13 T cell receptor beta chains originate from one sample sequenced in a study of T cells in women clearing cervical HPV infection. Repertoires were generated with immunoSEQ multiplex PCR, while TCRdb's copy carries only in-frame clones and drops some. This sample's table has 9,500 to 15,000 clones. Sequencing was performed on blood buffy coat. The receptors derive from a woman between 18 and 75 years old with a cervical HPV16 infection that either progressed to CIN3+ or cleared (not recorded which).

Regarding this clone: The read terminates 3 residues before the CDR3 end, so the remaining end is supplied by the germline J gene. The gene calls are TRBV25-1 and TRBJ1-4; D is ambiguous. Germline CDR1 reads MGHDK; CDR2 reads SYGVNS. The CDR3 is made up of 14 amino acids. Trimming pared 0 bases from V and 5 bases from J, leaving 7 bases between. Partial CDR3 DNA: TGTGCCAGCAGTGAATATAACACCAATGAAAAA. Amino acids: CASSEYNTNEK. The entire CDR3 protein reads CASSEYNTNEKLFF.

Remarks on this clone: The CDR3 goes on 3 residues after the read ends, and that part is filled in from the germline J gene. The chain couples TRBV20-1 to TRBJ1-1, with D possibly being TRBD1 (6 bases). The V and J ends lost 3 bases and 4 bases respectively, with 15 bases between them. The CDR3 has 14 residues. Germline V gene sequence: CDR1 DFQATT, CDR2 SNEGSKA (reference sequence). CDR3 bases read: TGCAGTGCTAGCCTCCGGGGGGCCGGCACTGAA. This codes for CSASLRGAGTE. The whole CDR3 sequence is CSASLRGAGTEAFF.

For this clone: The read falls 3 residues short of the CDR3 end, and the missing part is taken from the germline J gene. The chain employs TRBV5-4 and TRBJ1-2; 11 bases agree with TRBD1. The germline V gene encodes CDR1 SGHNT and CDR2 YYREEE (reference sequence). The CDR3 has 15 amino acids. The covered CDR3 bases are TGTGCCAGCACCACTCCGGGACAGGGGGTTCCGGGC. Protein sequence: CASTTPGQGVPG. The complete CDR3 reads CASTTPGQGVPGYTF.

The CDR3 here is CASSRKTGSNTEAFF. The CDR3 DNA, read in part, is TGTGCCAGCAGCCGAAAAACAGGGTCGAACACTGAA. V usage is TRBV5-6 and J usage is TRBJ1-1, with D perhaps TRBD1 (6 bases). With the read ending 3 residues before the CDR3 end, the germline J gene is used to fill in that end. Trimming left V 4 bases short and J 1 base short, with 14 bases between. CDR3 length: 15 residues. The germline CDR1 and CDR2 sequences are SGHDT and YYEEEE.

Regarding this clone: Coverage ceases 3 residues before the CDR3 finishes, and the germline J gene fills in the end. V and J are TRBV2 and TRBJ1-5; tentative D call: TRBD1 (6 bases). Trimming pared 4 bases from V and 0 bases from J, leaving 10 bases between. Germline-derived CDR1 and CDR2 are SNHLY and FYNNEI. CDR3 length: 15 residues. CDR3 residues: CASSGGRGSNQPQHF. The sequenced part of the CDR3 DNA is TGTGCCAGCAGTGGCGGCAGGGGTAGCAATCAGCCC.

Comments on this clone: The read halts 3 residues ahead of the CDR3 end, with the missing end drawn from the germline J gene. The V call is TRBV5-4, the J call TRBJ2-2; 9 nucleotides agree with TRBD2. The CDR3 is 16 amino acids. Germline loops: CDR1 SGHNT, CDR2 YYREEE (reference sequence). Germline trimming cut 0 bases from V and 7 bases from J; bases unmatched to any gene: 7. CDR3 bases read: TGTGCCAGCAGCTTGGGGAGCGGGGGGTATGACGGGGAG. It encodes CASSLGSGGYDGE. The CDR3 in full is CASSLGSGGYDGELFF. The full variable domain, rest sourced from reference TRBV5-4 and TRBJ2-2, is ETGVTQSPTHLIKTRGQQVTLRCSSQSGHNTVSWYQQALGQGPQFIFQYYREEENGRGNFPPRFSGLQFPNYSSELNVNALELDDSALYLCASSLGSGGYDGELFFGEGSRLTVL.

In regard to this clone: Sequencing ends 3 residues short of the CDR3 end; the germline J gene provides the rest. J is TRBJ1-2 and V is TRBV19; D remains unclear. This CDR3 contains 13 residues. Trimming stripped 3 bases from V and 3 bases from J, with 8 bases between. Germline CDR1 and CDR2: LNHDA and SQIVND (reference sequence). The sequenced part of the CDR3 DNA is TGTGCCAGTAGTATCGAGGGTCACTATGGC. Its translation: CASSIEGHYG. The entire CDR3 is CASSIEGHYGYTF.

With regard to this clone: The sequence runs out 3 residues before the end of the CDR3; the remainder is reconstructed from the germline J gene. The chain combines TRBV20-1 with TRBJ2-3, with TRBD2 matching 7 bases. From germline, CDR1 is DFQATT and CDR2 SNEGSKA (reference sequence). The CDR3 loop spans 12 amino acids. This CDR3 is CSAPEGGETQYF. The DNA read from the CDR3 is TGCAGTGCCCCCGAGGGAGGGGAGACG.

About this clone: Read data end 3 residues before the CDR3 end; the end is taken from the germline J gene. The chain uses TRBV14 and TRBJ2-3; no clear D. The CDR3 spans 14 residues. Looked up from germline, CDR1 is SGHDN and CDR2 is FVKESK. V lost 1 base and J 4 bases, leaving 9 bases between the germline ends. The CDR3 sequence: CASSQAAGSDTQYF. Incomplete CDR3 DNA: TGTGCCAGCAGCCAAGCGGCAGGTTCAGATACG.

This CDR3 reads CASSFGSGGMYEQYF. CDR3 DNA, as far as it was read: TGTGCCAGCAGCTTCGGCTCAGGGGGCATGTACGAG. This sequence joins TRBV7-6 and TRBJ2-7, with 8 bases fitting TRBD1. The CDR3 is cut off 3 residues early in the read; its end comes from the germline J gene. Germline CDR1 and CDR2: SGHVS and FNYEAQ. V was pared by 3 bases and J by 4 bases, with 8 bases of the junction left unmatched. The CDR3 totals 15 residues.

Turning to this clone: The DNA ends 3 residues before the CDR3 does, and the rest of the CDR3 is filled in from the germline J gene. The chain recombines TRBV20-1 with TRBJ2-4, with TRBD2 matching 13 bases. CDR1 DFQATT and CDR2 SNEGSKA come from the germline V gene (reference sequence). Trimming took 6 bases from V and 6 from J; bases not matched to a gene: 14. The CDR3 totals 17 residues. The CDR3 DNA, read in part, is TGCAGTGCAGGGACCTCCGGACTAGCGGGGGTAAGAAACATT. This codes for CSAGTSGLAGVRNI. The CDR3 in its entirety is CSAGTSGLAGVRNIQYF.

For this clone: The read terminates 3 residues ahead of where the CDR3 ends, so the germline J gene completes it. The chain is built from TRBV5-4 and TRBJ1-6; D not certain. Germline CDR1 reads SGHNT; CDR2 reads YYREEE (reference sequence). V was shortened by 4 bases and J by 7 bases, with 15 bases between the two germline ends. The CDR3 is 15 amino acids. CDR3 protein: CASSPTAGENSPLHF. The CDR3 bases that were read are TGTGCCAGCAGCCCGACGGCGGGAGAAAATTCACCC.

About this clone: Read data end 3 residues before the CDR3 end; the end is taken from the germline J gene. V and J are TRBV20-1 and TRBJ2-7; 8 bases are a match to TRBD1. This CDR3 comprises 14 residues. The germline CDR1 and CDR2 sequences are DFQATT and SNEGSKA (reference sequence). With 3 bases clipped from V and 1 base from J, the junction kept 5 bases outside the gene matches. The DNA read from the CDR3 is TGCAGTGCTAGGCATGACAGGGGATCCTACGAG. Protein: CSARHDRGSYE. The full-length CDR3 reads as CSARHDRGSYEQYF.